The rows below give T cell receptor beta chains drawn from one sample of a study of blood T cells in healthy people across ages. TCRdb analysed the 5' RACE reads with MiXCR anew, one entry per CDR3 protein. The sample comprises around 1,600,000 distinct CDR3 sequences, about 42% of which are singletons, and about 4.1% rests with the top ten. Sequencing used blood. The source is a woman aged 18-29 years in good health. CDR3s include the opening cysteine and the closing phenylalanine or tryptophan. D genes are given only for firm matches. Size values are once, few and many counts, or a class for expanded clones, and some rows have none.

.,TRBJ2-1,.,TRBV7-2,TGTGCCAGCAGCTTCAACAGAGCGGGGCAGTTCTTC,CASSFNRAGQFF
many,TRBJ1-3,.,TRBV28,TGTGCCAGCAGTCTCGCTCTTGGCTCTGGAAACACCATATATTTT,CASSLALGSGNTIYF
few,TRBJ1-5,.,TRBV20-1,TGCAGTGCCCTCAGGGGATTGGAGAGCAATCAGCCCCAGCATTTT,CSALRGLESNQPQHF
few,TRBJ1-2,TRBD1,TRBV29-1,TGCAGCGTCCCGGACAGGGGAAGCGGCTACACCTTC,CSVPDRGSGYTF
.,TRBJ2-5,TRBD2,TRBV12-3/TRBV12-4,TGTGCCAGCAGTCACCCTAGCGGGCGTTACAATGAGCAGTACTTC,CASSHPSGRYNEQYF
few,TRBJ1-2,.,TRBV12-5,TGTGCTAGTGGCAACTTCACAGCCGACTATGGCTACACCTTC,CASGNFTADYGYTF
.,TRBJ2-1,TRBD2,TRBV20-1,TGCAGTGCTAGAGAGGGGACTAGTCCCCCGTTCTTC,CSAREGTSPPFF
.,TRBJ2-3,.,TRBV7-9,TGTGCCAGCAGCCGACCCCCAGATTCAGATACGCAGTATTTT,CASSRPPDSDTQYF
.,TRBJ2-1,.,TRBV4-1,TGCGCCAGCAGCAAGATCGGGGGAACGGGTCTCAATGAGCAGTTCTTC,CASSKIGGTGLNEQFF
few,TRBJ2-1,TRBD2,TRBV5-1,TGCGCCAGCAGCTTCGAAGCGGGGGGGTATGAGCAGTTCTTC,CASSFEAGGYEQFF
.,TRBJ2-4,.,TRBV5-5,TGTGCCAGCAGCTTATCCCGGAACCCAGCGGCTCGGGAGCAGTACTTC,CASSLSRNPAAREQYF
.,TRBJ1-1,TRBD1,TRBV12-3/TRBV12-4,TGTGCCAGCAGCTTGACAGGGGGCATCCTTGACACTGAAGCTTTCTTT,CASSLTGGILDTEAFF
.,TRBJ1-2,.,TRBV4-3,TGCGCCAGCAGCCAAGTCACAAGGGGTCCCTATGGCTACACCTTC,CASSQVTRGPYGYTF
.,TRBJ2-3,.,TRBV20-1,TGCAGTGCTAGACACATCGTTGGGGATACGCAGTATTTT,CSARHIVGDTQYF
few,TRBJ2-7,.,TRBV30,TGTGCCTGGAGTAAACAGGGATACGAGCAGTACTTC,CAWSKQGYEQYF
.,TRBJ2-7,TRBD2,TRBV24-1,TGTGCCACGCCGTCTCTACTAGCGGGATACCTCGAGAGAGCCGAGCAGTACTTC,CATPSLLAGYLERAEQYF
many,TRBJ2-1,.,TRBV3-1,TGTGCCAGCAGCCCGGGACTGCTCAATGAGCAGTTCTTC,CASSPGLLNEQFF
.,TRBJ2-1,TRBD2,TRBV5-1,TGCGCCAGCAGCTTGGTTCCTAGCGGATACAATGAGCAGTTCTTC,CASSLVPSGYNEQFF
.,TRBJ2-7,TRBD2,TRBV7-9,TGTGCCAGCAGCTCAGCGGGACGGGGTCACTACGAGCAGTACTTC,CASSSAGRGHYEQYF
few,TRBJ1-4,.,TRBV4-2,TGTGCCAGCAGCACGCTCCGGGACACTGAAAAACTGTTTTTT,CASSTLRDTEKLFF
few,TRBJ1-1,.,TRBV6-6,TGTGCCAGCACCCCGGGCGGGGGGAACACTGAAGCTTTCTTT,CASTPGGGNTEAFF
few,TRBJ1-2,.,TRBV12-3/TRBV12-4,TGTGCCAGCAGCATAGGGACGGTCTATGGCTACACCTTC,CASSIGTVYGYTF
.,TRBJ2-3,TRBD1,TRBV20-1,TGCAGTGCTAGAGATTCCCCTGTCAGGGACAGTAGCACAGATACGCAGTATTTT,CSARDSPVRDSSTDTQYF
.,TRBJ2-7,TRBD2,TRBV20-1,TGCAGTGCTAGAGCCGGGACTAGCGGGGTTCGGTACGAGCAGTACTTC,CSARAGTSGVRYEQYF
few,TRBJ2-1,TRBD2,TRBV4-2,TGTGCCAGCAGCCAAGACCTCACAGGACTAGCGGGAGGTCATGAGCAGTTCTTC,CASSQDLTGLAGGHEQFF
once,TRBJ1-1,.,TRBV5-1,TGCGCCAGCAGCTTGGCCAATACAGGTAGCAGCACTGAAGCTTTCTTT,CASSLANTGSSTEAFF
.,TRBJ1-1,.,TRBV7-3,TGTGCCAGCAGCCCCCGGGGCAGTGGGACTGAAGCTTTCTTT,CASSPRGSGTEAFF
.,TRBJ2-7,.,TRBV6-6,TGTGCCAGCAGAGTGGACAGTTTATACGAGCAGTACTTC,CASRVDSLYEQYF
.,TRBJ2-1,TRBD1,TRBV10-3,TGTGCCATCAGTGACATCCGGGACAGGGATTACAATGAGCAGTTCTTC,CAISDIRDRDYNEQFF
few,TRBJ2-7,TRBD2,TRBV4-2,TGTGCCAGCAGCCAGAAAGTAGCGGGAGGGAGCTCCTACGAGCAGTACTTC,CASSQKVAGGSSYEQYF
.,TRBJ1-4,.,TRBV28,TGTGCCAGCAGTCAACCCCCGGCAACTAATGAAAAACTGTTTTTT,CASSQPPATNEKLFF
.,TRBJ1-3,TRBD1,TRBV20-1,TGCAGTGCTAGAGATAAGGGGGCTGGAGGAAACACCATATATTTT,CSARDKGAGGNTIYF
few,TRBJ2-3,.,TRBV6-1,TGTGCCAGCAGTGAATATAAGGGGCGAGAGAGCACAGATACGCAGTATTTT,CASSEYKGRESTDTQYF
.,TRBJ2-5,TRBD2,TRBV7-2,TGTGCCAGCAGCTGGGAACTAGCGGACCCCCAAGAGACCCAGTACTTC,CASSWELADPQETQYF
.,TRBJ2-7,.,TRBV20-1,TGCAGTGCTAGGGAGGGGTTCGCCTACGAGCAGTACTTC,CSAREGFAYEQYF
.,TRBJ2-7,.,TRBV6-2/TRBV6-3,TGTGCCACCAACAGGGCCGCTAAGTACGAGCAGTACTTC,CATNRAAKYEQYF
.,TRBJ1-1,TRBD1,TRBV30,TGTGCCTGGAGTCTGACAGGGGCCATGAACACTGAAGCTTTCTTT,CAWSLTGAMNTEAFF
.,TRBJ1-4,.,TRBV7-9,TGTGCCAGCAGCTTAGCCCGTGAGGGTGAAAAACTGTTTTTT,CASSLAREGEKLFF